Detailed here is one T cell receptor beta chain. The sample is drawn from a study of blood T cell repertoires in COVID-19. Germline CDR1 and CDR2: SGDLS and YYNGEE. The CDR3 totals 16 residues. Unmatched junction bases numbered 8, after V lost 0 bases and J lost 7 bases. Profiled with immunoSEQ multiplex PCR; TCRdb holds only in-frame clones, not every one. The table lists approximately 110,000 clones, less than 75% of them singletons. The chain links TRBV9 to TRBJ2-1; 9 positions match TRBD1. This TCR derives from a human donor with acute or convalescent COVID-19. The donor label of this sample is uncertain. Sequencing was done on a sample of peripheral blood. CDR3 region: CASSVALGQGNNEQFF. The CDR3 DNA reads as TGTGCCAGCAGCGTAGCTCTGGGACAGGGAAATAATGAGCAGTTCTTC.